These 8 T cell receptor beta chains were sequenced from one sample in a study of vaccination effects on CD4 cells after COVID-19. Antigens of these TCRs are unknown. After roughly ten days in culture, the CD4+ T cells were isolated. Here immunoSEQ multiplex PCR was the method, and the copy in TCRdb shows in-frame clones only, minus some. The sample has 45,000 to 60,000 clones; roughly 80% are singletons. The sample consisted of CD4+ T cells from PBMCs cultured without peptide, taken before COVID-19 vaccination. Every receptor here comes from a human donor who received a COVID-19 vaccine.

The gene calls are TRBV11-2 and TRBJ2-4, with D unresolved. The CDR3 has 16 residues. V was shortened by 5 bases and J by 1 base, with 15 bases between the two germline ends. The germline CDR1 and CDR2 sequences are SGHAT and FQNNGV. The CDR3 is CASSAAAVGAKNIQYF. CDR3 DNA: TGTGCCAGCAGCGCGGCGGCCGTAGGGGCCAAAAACATTCAGTACTTC.

The chain couples TRBV7-6 to TRBJ2-1; D is uncertain. The CDR3 runs to 16 residues. V was clipped by 5 bases and J by 2 bases, with 16 bases between them. Per the germline V gene, CDR1 is SGHVS and CDR2 is FNYEAQ. CDR3 protein: CASSALERNAYNEQFF. Written as DNA, the CDR3 is TGTGCCAGCAGCGCACTTGAGAGAAATGCCTACAATGAGCAGTTCTTC.

The chain employs TRBV28 and TRBJ1-1; D possibly corresponds to TRBD1 (5 bases). CDR3 length: 15 residues. Trimming pared 7 bases from V and 6 bases from J, leaving 21 bases between. Germline values: CDR1 MDHEN, CDR2 SYDVKM. The DNA of the CDR3 is TGTGCCAGCATCCCCAGTCTATCGGGGGGGGCTGAAGCTTTCTTT. Its translation: CASIPSLSGGAEAFF.

J is TRBJ2-1 and V is TRBV7-9; weak D call: TRBD1 (6 bases). Per germline, CDR1 SEHNR and CDR2 FQNEAQ (reference sequence). This CDR3 comprises 13 residues. V dropped 5 bases and J dropped 4 bases, with 9 bases sitting between them. The CDR3 loop reads CASSHGQYNEQFF. The CDR3, as DNA: TGTGCCAGCAGCCATGGACAGTACAATGAGCAGTTCTTC.

This clone appeared a few times. The V and J genes are TRBV2 and TRBJ1-3; maybe TRBD1 (5 bases). Germline V gene data show CDR1 as SNHLY and CDR2 as FYNNEI. CDR3 length: 15 residues. Trimming shortened V by 0 bases and J by 3 bases, and 9 bases separated the two germline ends. In DNA form, the CDR3 reads TGTGCCAGCAGTGAAGCGGGGACGGTTGGAAACACCATATATTTT. It specifies CASSEAGTVGNTIYF.

The V gene is TRBV20-1, the J gene TRBJ2-2; weak D call: TRBD1 (6 bases). CDR1 is DFQATT, CDR2 SNEGSKA, per germline (reference sequence). The CDR3 is 17 amino acids. V dropped 3 bases and J dropped 2 bases, with 19 bases sitting between them. CDR3 in amino acids: CSASAQGIGANTGELFF. CDR3 nucleotide sequence: TGCAGTGCTAGTGCACAGGGAATTGGGGCCAACACCGGGGAGCTGTTTTTT.

The chain combines TRBV19 with TRBJ2-5; D unresolved. CDR3 length: 16 amino acids. V gave up 1 base and J gave up 3 bases, with 15 bases separating them. Germline V gene sequence: CDR1 LNHDA, CDR2 SQIVND (reference sequence). Here the CDR3 reads CASSIGTRIFEETQYF. The CDR3 nucleotides read TGTGCCAGTAGTATAGGAACCAGAATCTTTGAAGAGACCCAGTACTTC.

The chain is built from TRBV24-1 and TRBJ1-2, with D hard to call. The length of the CDR3 is 14 residues. Trimming pared 0 bases from V and 2 bases from J, leaving 6 bases between. Looked up from germline, CDR1 is KGHDR and CDR2 is SFDVKD. The CDR3 coding sequence is TGTGCCACCAGTGATTTGAGTGGCAACTATGGCTACACCTTC. It translates to CATSDLSGNYGYTF.